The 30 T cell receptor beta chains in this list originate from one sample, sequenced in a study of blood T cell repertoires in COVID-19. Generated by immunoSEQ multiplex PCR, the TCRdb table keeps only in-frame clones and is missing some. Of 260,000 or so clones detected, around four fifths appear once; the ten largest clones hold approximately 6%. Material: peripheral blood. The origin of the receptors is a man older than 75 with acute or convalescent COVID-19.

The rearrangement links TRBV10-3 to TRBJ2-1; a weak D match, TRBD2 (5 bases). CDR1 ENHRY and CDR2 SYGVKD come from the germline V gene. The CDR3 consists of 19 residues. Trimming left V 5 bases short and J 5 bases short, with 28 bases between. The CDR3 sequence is CAISTPETKAASGNNEQFF. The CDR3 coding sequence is TGTGCCATCAGTACCCCAGAAACCAAAGCGGCCTCGGGAAACAATGAGCAGTTCTTC.

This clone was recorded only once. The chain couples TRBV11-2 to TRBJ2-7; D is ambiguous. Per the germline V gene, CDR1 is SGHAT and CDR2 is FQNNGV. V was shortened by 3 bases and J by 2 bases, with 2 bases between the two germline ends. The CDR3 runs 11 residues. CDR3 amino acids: CASSFTYEQYF. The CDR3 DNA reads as TGTGCCAGCAGCTTTACCTACGAGCAGTACTTC.

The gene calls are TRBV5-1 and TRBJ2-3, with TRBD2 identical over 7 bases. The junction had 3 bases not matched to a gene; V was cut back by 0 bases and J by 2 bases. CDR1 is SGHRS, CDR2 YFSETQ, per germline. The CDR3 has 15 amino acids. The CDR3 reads CASSLGGSDTDTQYF. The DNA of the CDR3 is TGCGCCAGCAGCTTGGGCGGGAGCGACACAGATACGCAGTATTTT.

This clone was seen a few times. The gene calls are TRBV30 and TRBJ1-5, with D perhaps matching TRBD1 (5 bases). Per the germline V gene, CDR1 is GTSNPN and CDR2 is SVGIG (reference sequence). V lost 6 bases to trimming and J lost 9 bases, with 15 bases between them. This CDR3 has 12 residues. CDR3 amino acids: CACTGGAGPQHF. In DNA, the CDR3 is TGTGCCTGCACTGGAGGGGCAGGGCCCCAGCATTTT. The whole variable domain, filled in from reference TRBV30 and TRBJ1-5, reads SQTIHQWPATLVQPVGSPLSLECTVEGTSNPNLYWYRQAAGRGLQLLFYSVGIGQISSEVPQNLSASRPQDRQFILSSKKLLLSDSGFYLCACTGGAGPQHFGDGTRLSIL.

CDR3 sequence reads: CASSYPWDNSDTQYF. CDR3 in DNA: TGTGCCAGTAGCTATCCATGGGACAATTCGGATACGCAGTATTTT. The chain carries TRBV19 and TRBJ2-3; maybe TRBD1 (6 bases). The CDR3 covers 15 residues. Germline V gene data show CDR1 as LNHDA and CDR2 as SQIVND (reference sequence). V lost 6 bases and J 6 bases, leaving 19 bases between the germline ends.

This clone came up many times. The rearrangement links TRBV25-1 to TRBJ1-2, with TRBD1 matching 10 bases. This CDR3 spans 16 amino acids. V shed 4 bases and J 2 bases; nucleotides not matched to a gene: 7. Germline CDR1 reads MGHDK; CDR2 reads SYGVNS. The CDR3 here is CASSARGTGENYGYTF. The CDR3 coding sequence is TGTGCCAGCAGTGCGAGGGGGACAGGGGAGAACTATGGCTACACCTTC.

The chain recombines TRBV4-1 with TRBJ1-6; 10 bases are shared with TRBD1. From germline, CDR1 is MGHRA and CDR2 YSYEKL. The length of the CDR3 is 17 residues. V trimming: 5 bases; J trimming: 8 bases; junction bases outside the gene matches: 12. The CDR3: CASSSTVGTGVDSPLHF. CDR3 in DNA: TGCGCCAGCAGCTCCACCGTCGGGACAGGGGTGGATTCACCCCTCCACTTT.

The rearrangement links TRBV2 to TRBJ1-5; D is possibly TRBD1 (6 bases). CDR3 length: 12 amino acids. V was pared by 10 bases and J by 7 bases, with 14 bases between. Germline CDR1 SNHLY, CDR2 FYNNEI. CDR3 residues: CATHRDGQPQHF. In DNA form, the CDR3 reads TGTGCCACACACAGGGATGGCCAGCCCCAGCATTTT.

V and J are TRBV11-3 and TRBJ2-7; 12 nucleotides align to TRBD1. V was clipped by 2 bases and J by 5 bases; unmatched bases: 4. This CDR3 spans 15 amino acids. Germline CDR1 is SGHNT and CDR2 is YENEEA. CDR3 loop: CASSLTGTGGHEQYF. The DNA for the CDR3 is TGTGCCAGCAGCTTAACCGGGACAGGGGGCCACGAGCAGTACTTC.

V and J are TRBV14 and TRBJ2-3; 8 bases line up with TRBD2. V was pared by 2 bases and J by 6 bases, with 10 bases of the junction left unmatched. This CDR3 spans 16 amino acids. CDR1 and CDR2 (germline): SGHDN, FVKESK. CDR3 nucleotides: TGTGCCAGCAGCCAACTGCCGGGACTAGGATCGGATACGCAGTATTTT. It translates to CASSQLPGLGSDTQYF.

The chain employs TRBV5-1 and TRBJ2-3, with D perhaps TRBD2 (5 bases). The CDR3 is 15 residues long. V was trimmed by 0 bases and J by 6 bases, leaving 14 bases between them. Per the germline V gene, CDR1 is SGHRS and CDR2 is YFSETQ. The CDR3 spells CASSLAGKQRDTQYF. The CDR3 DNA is TGCGCCAGCAGCTTGGCGGGGAAACAGCGGGATACGCAGTATTTT.

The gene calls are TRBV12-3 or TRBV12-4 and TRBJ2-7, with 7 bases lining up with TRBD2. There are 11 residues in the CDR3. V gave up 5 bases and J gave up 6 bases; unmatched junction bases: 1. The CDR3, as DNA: TGTGCCAGCAGTCGCGGGGGCGAGCAGTACTTC. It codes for CASSRGGEQYF.

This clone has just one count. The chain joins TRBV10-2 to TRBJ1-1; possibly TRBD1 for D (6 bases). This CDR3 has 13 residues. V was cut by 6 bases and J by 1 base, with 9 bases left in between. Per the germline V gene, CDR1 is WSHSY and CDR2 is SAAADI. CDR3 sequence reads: CASSEQGNTEAFF. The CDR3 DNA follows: TGCGCCAGCAGCGAACAGGGGAACACTGAAGCTTTCTTT.

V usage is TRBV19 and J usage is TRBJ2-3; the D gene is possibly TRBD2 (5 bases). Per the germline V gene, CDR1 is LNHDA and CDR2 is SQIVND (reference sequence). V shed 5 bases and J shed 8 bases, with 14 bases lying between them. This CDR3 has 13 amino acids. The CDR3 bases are TGTGCCAGTAGTTCCGGCCCCGGAGGTACGCAGTATTTT. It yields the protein CASSSGPGGTQYF.

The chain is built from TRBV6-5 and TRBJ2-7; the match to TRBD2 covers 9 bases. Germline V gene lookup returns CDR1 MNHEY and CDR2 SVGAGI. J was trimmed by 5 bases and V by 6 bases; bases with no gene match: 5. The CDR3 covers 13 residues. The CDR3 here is CASRRLADDEQYF. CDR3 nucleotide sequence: TGTGCCAGCAGAAGACTAGCGGACGACGAGCAGTACTTC.

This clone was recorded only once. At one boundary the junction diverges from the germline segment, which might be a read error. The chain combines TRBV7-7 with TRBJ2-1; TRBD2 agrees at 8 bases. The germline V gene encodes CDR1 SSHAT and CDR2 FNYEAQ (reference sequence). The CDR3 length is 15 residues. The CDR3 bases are TGTGCTAGCAGCCCCTGGACTAGCAGCTACAATGAGCAGTTCTTC. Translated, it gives CASSPWTSSYNEQFF.

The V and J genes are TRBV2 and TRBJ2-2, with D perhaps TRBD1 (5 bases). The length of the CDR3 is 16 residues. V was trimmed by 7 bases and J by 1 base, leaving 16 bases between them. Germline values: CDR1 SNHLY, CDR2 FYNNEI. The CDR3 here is CASTARQMENTGELFF. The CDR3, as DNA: TGTGCCAGCACTGCTAGACAGATGGAGAACACCGGGGAGCTGTTTTTT.

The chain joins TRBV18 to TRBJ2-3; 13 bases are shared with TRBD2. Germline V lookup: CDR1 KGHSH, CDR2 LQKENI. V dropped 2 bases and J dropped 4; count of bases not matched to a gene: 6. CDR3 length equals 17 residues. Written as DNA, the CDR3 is TGTGCCAGCTCACCAAGGACTAGCGGGAGCCTTGCAGATACGCAGTATTTT. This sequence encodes CASSPRTSGSLADTQYF.

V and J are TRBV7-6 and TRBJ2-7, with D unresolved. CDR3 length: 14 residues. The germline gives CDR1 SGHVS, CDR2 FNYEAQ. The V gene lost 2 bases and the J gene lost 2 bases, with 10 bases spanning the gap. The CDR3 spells CASSLTARTYEQYF. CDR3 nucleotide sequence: TGTGCCAGCAGCTTAACGGCCAGGACCTACGAGCAGTACTTC. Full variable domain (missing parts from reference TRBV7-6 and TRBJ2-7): GAGVSQSPRYKVTKRGQDVALRCDPISGHVSLYWYRQALGQGPEFLTYFNYEAQQDKSGLPNDRFSAERPEGSISTLTIQRTEQRDSAMYRCASSLTARTYEQYFGPGTRLTVT.

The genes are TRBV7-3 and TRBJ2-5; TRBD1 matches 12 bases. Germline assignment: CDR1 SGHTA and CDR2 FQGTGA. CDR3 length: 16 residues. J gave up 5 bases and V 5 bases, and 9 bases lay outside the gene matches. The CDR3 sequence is CASSDGTGGVLETQYF. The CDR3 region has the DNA TGTGCCAGCAGCGATGGGACAGGGGGCGTGTTGGAGACCCAGTACTTC.

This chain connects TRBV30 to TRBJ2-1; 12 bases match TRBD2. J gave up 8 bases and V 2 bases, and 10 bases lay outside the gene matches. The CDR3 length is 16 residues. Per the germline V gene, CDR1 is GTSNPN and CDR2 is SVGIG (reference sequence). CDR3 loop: CAWSLASGRAGDEQFF. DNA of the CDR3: TGTGCCTGGAGTCTGGCTAGCGGGAGGGCAGGGGATGAGCAGTTCTTC. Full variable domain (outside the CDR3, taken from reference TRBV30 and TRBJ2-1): SQTIHQWPATLVQPVGSPLSLECTVEGTSNPNLYWYRQAAGRGLQLLFYSVGIGQISSEVPQNLSASRPQDRQFILSSKKLLLSDSGFYLCAWSLASGRAGDEQFFGPGTRLTVL.

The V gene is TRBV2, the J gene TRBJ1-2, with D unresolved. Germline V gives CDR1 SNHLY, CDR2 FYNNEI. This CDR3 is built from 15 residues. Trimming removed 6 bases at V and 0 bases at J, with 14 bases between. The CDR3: CASRAEVVANYGYTF. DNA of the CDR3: TGTGCCAGCAGGGCGGAGGTCGTGGCTAACTATGGCTACACCTTC.

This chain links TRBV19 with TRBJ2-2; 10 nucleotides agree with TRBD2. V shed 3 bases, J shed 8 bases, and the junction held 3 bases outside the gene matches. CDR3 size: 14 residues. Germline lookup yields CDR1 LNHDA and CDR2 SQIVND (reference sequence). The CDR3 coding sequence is TGTGCCAGTAGTATCGGGACTAGCGCTGGGGAGCTGTTTTTT. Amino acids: CASSIGTSAGELFF.

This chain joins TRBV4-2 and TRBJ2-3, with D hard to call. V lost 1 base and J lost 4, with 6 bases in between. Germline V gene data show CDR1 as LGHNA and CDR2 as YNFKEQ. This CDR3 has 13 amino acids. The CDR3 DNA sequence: TGTGCCAGCAGCCAAGGTCTTCCAGATACGCAGTATTTT. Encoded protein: CASSQGLPDTQYF.

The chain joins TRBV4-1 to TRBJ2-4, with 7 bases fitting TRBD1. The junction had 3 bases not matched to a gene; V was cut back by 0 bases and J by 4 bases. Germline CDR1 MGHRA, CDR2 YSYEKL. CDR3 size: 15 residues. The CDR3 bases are TGCGCCAGCAGCCAAGATTTGGGACAGAAAAACATTCAGTACTTC. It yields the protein CASSQDLGQKNIQYF.

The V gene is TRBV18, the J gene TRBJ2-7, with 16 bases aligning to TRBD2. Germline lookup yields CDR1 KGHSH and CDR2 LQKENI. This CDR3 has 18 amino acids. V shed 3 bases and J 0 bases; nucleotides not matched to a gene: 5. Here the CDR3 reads CASSPSGLAGGGSYEQYF. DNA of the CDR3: TGTGCCAGCTCACCGTCGGGACTAGCGGGAGGGGGCTCCTACGAGCAGTACTTC.

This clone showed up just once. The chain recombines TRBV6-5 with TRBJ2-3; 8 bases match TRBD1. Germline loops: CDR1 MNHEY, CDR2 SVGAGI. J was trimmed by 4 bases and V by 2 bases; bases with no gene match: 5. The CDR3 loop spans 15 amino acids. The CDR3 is CASSYRRTGSDTQYF. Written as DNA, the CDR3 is TGTGCCAGCAGTTACCGCAGGACAGGGTCAGATACGCAGTATTTT.

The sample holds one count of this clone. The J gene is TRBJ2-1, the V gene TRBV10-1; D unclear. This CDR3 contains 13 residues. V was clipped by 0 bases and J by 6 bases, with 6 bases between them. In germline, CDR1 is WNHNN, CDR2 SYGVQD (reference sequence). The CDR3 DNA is TGCGCCAGCAGTGAGTCGAGAGCCAATGAGCAGTTCTTC. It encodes CASSESRANEQFF.

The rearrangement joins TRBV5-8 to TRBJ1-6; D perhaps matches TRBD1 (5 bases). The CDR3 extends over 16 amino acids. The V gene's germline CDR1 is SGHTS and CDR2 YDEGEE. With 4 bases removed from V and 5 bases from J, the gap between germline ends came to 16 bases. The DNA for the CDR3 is TGTGCCAGCAGCCCCTTCGGCCGGGGGAATAATTCACCCCTCCACTTT. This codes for CASSPFGRGNNSPLHF.

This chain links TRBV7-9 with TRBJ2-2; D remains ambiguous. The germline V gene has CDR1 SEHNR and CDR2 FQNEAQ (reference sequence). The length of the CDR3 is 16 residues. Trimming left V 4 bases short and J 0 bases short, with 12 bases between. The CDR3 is CASSSYDKANTGELFF. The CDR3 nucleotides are TGTGCCAGCAGCTCCTACGACAAAGCGAACACCGGGGAGCTGTTTTTT.